Listed below are T cell receptor beta chains from one sample, sequenced in a study of T cell responses to AZD1222 COVID-19 vaccine. Assay used: immunoSEQ multiplex PCR; TCRdb lists only in-frame clones, some missing. The sample records approximately 110,000 clones, more than 80% being singletons. The sample in question was peripheral blood, obtained 28 days after the second AZD1222 dose. The receptors shown here come from an adult who received the AZD1222 COVID-19 vaccine. The CDR3 runs from the conserved cysteine through the conserved F or W. The D gene is left open where the match is weak. Part of the rows lack a size; the others show once, few, many or a class for expanded clones.

d_call clone_size j_call v_call cdr3_nt cdr3_aa
NA NA TRBJ2-3 TRBV10-3 TGTGCCATCAGTGAGTCGACGGCTTCCGCTTATGGTTCTAGCACAGATACGCAGTATTTT CAISESTASAYGSSTDTQYF
NA NA TRBJ2-2 TRBV6-5 TGTGCCAGCAAGACAGCGGCGGGCGGGGAGCTGTTTTTT CASKTAAGGELFF
NA NA TRBJ1-5 TRBV27 TGTGCCAGCAGTTTTCGTGATCAGCCCCAGCATTTT CASSFRDQPQHF
TRBD1 NA TRBJ1-5 TRBV27 TGTGCCAGCAGTTCCGGGACAGGGACATATAGCAATCAGCCCCAGCATTTT CASSSGTGTYSNQPQHF
TRBD1 NA TRBJ2-1 TRBV18 TGTGCCAGCTCACCACCGATTGATTGGTATGGCGACAGGGCCAACAATGAGCAGTTCTTC CASSPPIDWYGDRANNEQFF
TRBD1 NA TRBJ2-3 TRBV28 TGTGCCAGCAGCCCCGGACAGGGCACAGATACGCAGTATTTT CASSPGQGTDTQYF
NA NA TRBJ1-6 TRBV7-2 TGTGCCAGCAGCTCCCCCTATACCTGGAGCTCCTATAATTCACCCCTCCACTTT CASSSPYTWSSYNSPLHF
TRBD1 few TRBJ1-2 TRBV4-1 TGCGCCAGCCATTCTTGGGACAGGGGAGGCTACACCTTC CASHSWDRGGYTF
NA once TRBJ2-1 TRBV7-3 TGTGCCTCGAGGGGGAGAAGCAATGAGCAGTTCTTC CASRGRSNEQFF
TRBD1 NA TRBJ1-4 TRBV4-1 TGCGCCAGCAGCCAAGAGCAGAGACAGGGGAGGAGTGAAAAACTGTTTTTT CASSQEQRQGRSEKLFF
NA NA TRBJ1-2 TRBV10-3 TGTGCCATCAGTGATGGAGAGGGGTATGGCTACACCTTC CAISDGEGYGYTF
TRBD1 NA TRBJ1-5 TRBV30 TGTGCCTGGAGCTCACAGGGGATCCAGCCCCAGCATTTT CAWSSQGIQPQHF
NA once TRBJ2-7 TRBV3-1/TRBV3-2 TGTGCCAGCAGCCAAGCGTCCAACCTCTACGAGCAGTACTTC CASSQASNLYEQYF
NA NA TRBJ1-6 TRBV5-1 TGCGCCAGCAGCTTGGCCGGGTTGCCCCTCCACTTT CASSLAGLPLHF
NA NA TRBJ2-5 TRBV7-3 TGTGCCAGCAGCCCGACACAGCAGCAAGAGACCCAGTACTTC CASSPTQQQETQYF
NA NA TRBJ1-2 TRBV7-8 TGTGCCAGCAGCTTAGAATCCGGGACCCCAAACTATGGCTACACCTTC CASSLESGTPNYGYTF
TRBD1 few TRBJ1-6 TRBV7-9 TGTGCCAGCAGCCAAGGAGGACAGGGTGGGAATTCACCCCTCCACTTT CASSQGGQGGNSPLHF
TRBD1 NA TRBJ1-5 TRBV7-6 TGTGCCAGCAGCTTAGCGGGACAGGGGTATCAGCCCCAGCATTTT CASSLAGQGYQPQHF
NA NA TRBJ1-2 TRBV7-2 TGTGCCAGCAGCTTAGGGGGAAGTAACTATGGCTACACCTTC CASSLGGSNYGYTF
NA NA TRBJ1-4 TRBV6-1 TGTGCCAGCAGTGAACAGGGTGCAACTAATGAAAAACTGTTTTTT CASSEQGATNEKLFF
NA NA TRBJ1-2 TRBV6-5 TGTGCCAGCAGTCGGACAGCTAACTATGGCTACACCTTC CASSRTANYGYTF
NA NA TRBJ1-2 TRBV6-5 TGTGCCAGCAGGACCACAACTTTAGAGGGTAAAGGCTACACCTTC CASRTTTLEGKGYTF
TRBD2 NA TRBJ2-2 TRBV4-2 TGTGCCAGCAGCCGAACCAGCGGGGGCCCCGCCGGGGAGCTGTTTTTT CASSRTSGGPAGELFF
NA NA TRBJ1-3 TRBV7-8 TGTGCCAGCAGCTTAAATACTGGACAGGGAAACACCATATATTTT CASSLNTGQGNTIYF
NA NA TRBJ1-5 TRBV19 TGTGCCACCCGAGACACGGCGTATCAGCCCCAGCATTTT CATRDTAYQPQHF
TRBD1 NA TRBJ1-3 TRBV6-6 TGTGCCAGCAGAAAACAGGGGACTGGAAACACCATATATTTT CASRKQGTGNTIYF
TRBD2 NA TRBJ2-3 TRBV10-3 TGTGCCATCAGTGATGGGAGGGGACTTAGCACAGATACGCAGTATTTT CAISDGRGLSTDTQYF
NA NA TRBJ2-5 TRBV7-9 TGTGCCAGCAGCTTAGCCGTAGAAGAGACCCAGTACTTC CASSLAVEETQYF
NA NA TRBJ1-1 TRBV10-3 TGTGCCATCGCCGGGGAGGGCAGAATGAACACTGAAGCTTTCTTT CAIAGEGRMNTEAFF
NA NA TRBJ1-1 TRBV18 TGTGCCAGCACCCGGGCTGGGAGGAACACTGAAGCTTTCTTT CASTRAGRNTEAFF
TRBD2 NA TRBJ2-5 TRBV19 TGTGCCAGTAGTGGACTAGCGGAACAAGAGACCCAGTACTTC CASSGLAEQETQYF
NA NA TRBJ1-5 TRBV28 TGTGCCAGCAGTCCTCTCAGGGTCGGTCAGCCCCAGCATTTT CASSPLRVGQPQHF
NA NA TRBJ1-2 TRBV19 TGTGCCATTCCGGGCCCGGGCCTGGGTTCCGGCTACACCTTC CAIPGPGLGSGYTF
TRBD2 NA TRBJ2-5 TRBV4-2 TGTGCCAGCAGCCACGGGACTAGCGGGGGAAAAGAGACCCAGTACTTC CASSHGTSGGKETQYF
TRBD1 NA TRBJ1-1 TRBV12-5 TGTGCTAGTGGTTTGGCCTTCACAGGGGCTGAAGCTTTCTTT CASGLAFTGAEAFF
TRBD2 NA TRBJ2-3 TRBV7-2 TGTGCCAGCAGCCTACATACTAGCGGGTCGGGGACGGCGCAGTATTTT CASSLHTSGSGTAQYF
TRBD1 NA TRBJ1-5 TRBV5-1 TGCGCCAGCAGCCCGGGGGACAGTAGCAATCAGCCCCAGCATTTT CASSPGDSSNQPQHF
NA NA TRBJ2-7 TRBV11-2 TGTGCCAGCAGCTCTCACTACGAGCAGTACTTC CASSSHYEQYF
NA NA TRBJ1-6 TRBV2 TGTGCCAGCAGTGAAGCCGGGACATTATATTCACCCCTCCACTTT CASSEAGTLYSPLHF
NA NA TRBJ1-5 TRBV19 TGTGCCAGTAGTATCAGTCCAGACTATAGCAATCAGCCCCAGCATTTT CASSISPDYSNQPQHF
NA NA TRBJ2-1 TRBV9 TGTGCCAGCAGCCTCCGCAGGGGGGGGGACGGTAATGAGCAGTTCTTC CASSLRRGGDGNEQFF
NA NA TRBJ1-2 TRBV5-6 TGTGCCAGCAGCCCGACGATGAGCAGCTTTAACTATGGCTACACCTTC CASSPTMSSFNYGYTF
NA NA TRBJ1-3 TRBV2 TGTGCCAGCAGTGAAGGGTCCTATTCTGGAAACACCATATATTTT CASSEGSYSGNTIYF
NA NA TRBJ1-6 TRBV27 TGTGCCAGCAGTTGGGGGGTAGGCTCACCCCTCCACTTT CASSWGVGSPLHF
NA NA TRBJ1-3 TRBV6-2/TRBV6-3 TGTGCCAGCAGTTTGTACCAAACTGGAAACACCATATATTTT CASSLYQTGNTIYF
TRBD1 NA TRBJ2-7 TRBV7-2 TGTGCCAGCAACACGGACAGGGAACGCGAGCAGTACTTC CASNTDREREQYF
TRBD1 NA TRBJ1-5 TRBV11-2 TGTGCCAGCAGCTTAGTAACAGGGGTAACCAATCAGCCCCAGCATTTT CASSLVTGVTNQPQHF
TRBD2 NA TRBJ2-1 TRBV5-4 TGTGCCAGCAGGCCGGGAGGGACTAGCGAGTTCTTC CASRPGGTSEFF
NA NA TRBJ2-5 TRBV7-6 TGTGCCAGCAGCTACGATGAAAGCGGAACCCAAGAGACCCAGTACTTC CASSYDESGTQETQYF
TRBD1 NA TRBJ2-2 TRBV18 TGTGCCAGCTCACAACGACAGGGTATAACCGGGGAGCTGTTTTTT CASSQRQGITGELFF